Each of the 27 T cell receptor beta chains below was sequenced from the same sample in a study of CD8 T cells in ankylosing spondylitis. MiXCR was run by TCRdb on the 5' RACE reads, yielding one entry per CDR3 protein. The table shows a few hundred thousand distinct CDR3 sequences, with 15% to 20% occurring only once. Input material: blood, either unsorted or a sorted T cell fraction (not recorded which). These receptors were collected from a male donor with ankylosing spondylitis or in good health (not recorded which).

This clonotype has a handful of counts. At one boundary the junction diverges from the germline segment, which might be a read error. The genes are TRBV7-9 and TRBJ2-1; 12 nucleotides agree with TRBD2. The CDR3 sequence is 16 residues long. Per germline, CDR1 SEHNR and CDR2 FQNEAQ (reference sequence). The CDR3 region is CASSLAGLAGLNEQFF. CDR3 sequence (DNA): TGTGCCAGCAGCCTAGCAGGACTAGCGGGGCTCAATGAGCAGTTCTTC.

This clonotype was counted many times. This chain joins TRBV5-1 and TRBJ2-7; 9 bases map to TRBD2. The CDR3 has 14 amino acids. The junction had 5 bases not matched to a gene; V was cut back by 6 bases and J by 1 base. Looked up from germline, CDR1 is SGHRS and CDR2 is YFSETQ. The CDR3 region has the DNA TGCGCCAGCACGGATAGCGGGAGTTCCTACGAGCAGTACTTC. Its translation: CASTDSGSSYEQYF.

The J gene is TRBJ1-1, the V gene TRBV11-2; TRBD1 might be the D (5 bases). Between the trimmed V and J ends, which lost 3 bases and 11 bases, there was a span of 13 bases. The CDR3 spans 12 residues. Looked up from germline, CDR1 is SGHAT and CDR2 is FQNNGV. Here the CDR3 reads CASSLGDWDAFF. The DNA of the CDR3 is TGTGCCAGCAGCTTGGGAGACTGGGACGCTTTCTTT.

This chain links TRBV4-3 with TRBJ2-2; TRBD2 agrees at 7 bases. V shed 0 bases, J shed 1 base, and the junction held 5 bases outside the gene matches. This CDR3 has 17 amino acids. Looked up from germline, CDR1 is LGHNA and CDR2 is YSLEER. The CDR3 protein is CASSQEGDYRNTGELFF. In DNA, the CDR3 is TGCGCCAGCAGCCAAGAAGGGGACTATCGGAACACCGGGGAGCTGTTTTTT.

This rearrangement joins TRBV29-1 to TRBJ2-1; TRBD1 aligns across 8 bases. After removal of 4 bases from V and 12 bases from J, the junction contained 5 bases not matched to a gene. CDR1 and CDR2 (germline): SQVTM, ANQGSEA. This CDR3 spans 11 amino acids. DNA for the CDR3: TGCAGCGTTGTAGTAGGACAGGGGCAGTTCTTC. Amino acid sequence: CSVVVGQGQFF.

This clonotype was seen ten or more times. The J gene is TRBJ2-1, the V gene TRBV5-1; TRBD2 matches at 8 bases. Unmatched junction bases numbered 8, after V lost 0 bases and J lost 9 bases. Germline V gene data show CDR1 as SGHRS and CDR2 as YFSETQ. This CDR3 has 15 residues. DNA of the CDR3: TGCGCCAGCAGCTTGGCAATAGCGGGAAAGGTTGAGCAGTTCTTC. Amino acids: CASSLAIAGKVEQFF.

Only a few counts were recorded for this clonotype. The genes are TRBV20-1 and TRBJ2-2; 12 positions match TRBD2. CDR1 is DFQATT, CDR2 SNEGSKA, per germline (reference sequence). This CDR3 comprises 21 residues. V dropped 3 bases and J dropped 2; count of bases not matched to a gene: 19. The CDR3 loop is CSARLDPKTSGSVVNTGELFF. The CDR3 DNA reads TGCAGTGCTAGGCTGGACCCTAAGACTAGCGGGAGTGTGGTTAACACCGGGGAGCTGTTTTTT.

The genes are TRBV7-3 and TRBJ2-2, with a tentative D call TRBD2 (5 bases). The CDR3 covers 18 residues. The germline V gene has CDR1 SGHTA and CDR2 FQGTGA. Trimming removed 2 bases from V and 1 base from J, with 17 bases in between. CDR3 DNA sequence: TGTGCCAGCAGCTTACTTCATCCGTTACTAGGGAACACCGGGGAGCTGTTTTTT. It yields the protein CASSLLHPLLGNTGELFF.

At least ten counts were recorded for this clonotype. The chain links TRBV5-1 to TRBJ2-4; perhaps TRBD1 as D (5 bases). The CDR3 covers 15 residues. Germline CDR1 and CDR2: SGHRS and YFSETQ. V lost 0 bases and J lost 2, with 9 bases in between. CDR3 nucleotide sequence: TGCGCCAGCAGCTTGGACAGGTTTTCCAAAAACATTCAGTACTTC. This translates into CASSLDRFSKNIQYF.

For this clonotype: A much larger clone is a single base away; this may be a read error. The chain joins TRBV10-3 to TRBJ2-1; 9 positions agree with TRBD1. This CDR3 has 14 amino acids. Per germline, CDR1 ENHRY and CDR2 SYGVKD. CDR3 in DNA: TGTGCCATCAGCGGGGACAGGGTCCACAATGTGCAGTTCTTC. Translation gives CAISGDRVHNVQFF.

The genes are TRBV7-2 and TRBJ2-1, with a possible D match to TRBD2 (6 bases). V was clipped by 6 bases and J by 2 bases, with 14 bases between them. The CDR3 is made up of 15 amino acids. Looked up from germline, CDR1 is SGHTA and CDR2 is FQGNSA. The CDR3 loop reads CASSRRLEAYNEQFF. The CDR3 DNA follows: TGTGCCAGCAGTAGACGACTAGAAGCCTACAATGAGCAGTTCTTC.

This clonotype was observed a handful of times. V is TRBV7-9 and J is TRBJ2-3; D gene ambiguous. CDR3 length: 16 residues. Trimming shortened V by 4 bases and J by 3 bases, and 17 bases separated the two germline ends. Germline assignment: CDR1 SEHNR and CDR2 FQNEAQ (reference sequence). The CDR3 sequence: CASSSRPREKTDTQYF. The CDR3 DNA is TGTGCCAGCAGCTCGCGGCCACGAGAAAAAACAGATACGCAGTATTTT.

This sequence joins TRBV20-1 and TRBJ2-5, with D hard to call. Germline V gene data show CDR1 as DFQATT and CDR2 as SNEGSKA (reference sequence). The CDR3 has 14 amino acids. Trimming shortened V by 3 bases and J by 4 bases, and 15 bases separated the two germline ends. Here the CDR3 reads CSARSVSGGETQYF. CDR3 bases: TGCAGTGCTAGGAGCGTGTCGGGCGGAGAGACCCAGTACTTC.

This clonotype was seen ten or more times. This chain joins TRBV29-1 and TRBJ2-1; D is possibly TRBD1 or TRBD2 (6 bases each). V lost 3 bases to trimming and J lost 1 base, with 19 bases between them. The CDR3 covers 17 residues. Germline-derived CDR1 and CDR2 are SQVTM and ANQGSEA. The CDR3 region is CSVDHPRLGGSYNEQFF. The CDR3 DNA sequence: TGCAGCGTTGATCACCCTCGACTAGGGGGTTCCTACAATGAGCAGTTCTTC.

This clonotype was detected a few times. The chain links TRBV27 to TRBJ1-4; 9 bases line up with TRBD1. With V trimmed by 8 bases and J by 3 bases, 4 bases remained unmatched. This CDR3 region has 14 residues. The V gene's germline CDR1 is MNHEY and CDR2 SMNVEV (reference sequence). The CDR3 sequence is CASRDRASNEKLFF. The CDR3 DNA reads TGTGCCAGCCGGGACAGGGCATCTAATGAAAAACTGTTTTTT.

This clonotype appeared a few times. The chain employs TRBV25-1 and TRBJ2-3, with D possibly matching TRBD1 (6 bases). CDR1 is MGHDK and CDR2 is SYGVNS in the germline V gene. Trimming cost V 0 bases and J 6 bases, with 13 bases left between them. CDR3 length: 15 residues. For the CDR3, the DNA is TGTGCCAGCAGTGAATATACAGGGCACACCGATACGCAGTATTTT. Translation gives CASSEYTGHTDTQYF.

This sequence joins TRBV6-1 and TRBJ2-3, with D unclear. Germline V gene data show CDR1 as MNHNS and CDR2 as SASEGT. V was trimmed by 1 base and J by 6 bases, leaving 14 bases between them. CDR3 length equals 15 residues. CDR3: CASSEGPLWADTQYF. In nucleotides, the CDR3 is TGTGCCAGCAGTGAAGGGCCTTTGTGGGCGGATACGCAGTATTTT.

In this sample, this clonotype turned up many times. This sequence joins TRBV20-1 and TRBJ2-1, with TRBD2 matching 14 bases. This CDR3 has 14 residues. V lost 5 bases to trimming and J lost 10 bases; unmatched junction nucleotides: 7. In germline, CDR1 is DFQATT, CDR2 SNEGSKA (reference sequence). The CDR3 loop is CSASGLAGEGEQFF. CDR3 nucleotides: TGCAGTGCTTCGGGACTAGCGGGAGAGGGGGAGCAGTTCTTC.

The chain's CDR3 is CSARGVVREQGTYEQYF. The CDR3 region has the DNA TGCAGTGCTAGAGGGGTGGTTAGGGAACAGGGGACTTACGAGCAGTACTTC. The chain carries TRBV20-1 and TRBJ2-7, with D possibly matching TRBD1 (7 bases). The CDR3 has 17 residues. CDR1 is DFQATT, CDR2 SNEGSKA, per germline (reference sequence). Trimming cost V 1 base and J 4 bases, with 23 bases left between them.

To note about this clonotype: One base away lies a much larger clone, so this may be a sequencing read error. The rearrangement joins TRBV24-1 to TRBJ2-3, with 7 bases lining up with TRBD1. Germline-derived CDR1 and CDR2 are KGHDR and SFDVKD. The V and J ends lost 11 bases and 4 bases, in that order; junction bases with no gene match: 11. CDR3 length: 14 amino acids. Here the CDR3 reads CANGTDPSSDTQYF. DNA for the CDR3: TGTGCCAACGGGACAGATCCTAGCTCAGATACGCAGTATTTT.

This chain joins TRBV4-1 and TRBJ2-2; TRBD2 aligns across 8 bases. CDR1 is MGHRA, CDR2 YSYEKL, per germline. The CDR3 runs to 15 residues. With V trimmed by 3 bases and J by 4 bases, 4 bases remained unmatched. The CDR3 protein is CASSQSGRGTGELFF. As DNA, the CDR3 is TGCGCCAGCAGCCAGTCCGGGAGGGGCACCGGGGAGCTGTTTTTT.

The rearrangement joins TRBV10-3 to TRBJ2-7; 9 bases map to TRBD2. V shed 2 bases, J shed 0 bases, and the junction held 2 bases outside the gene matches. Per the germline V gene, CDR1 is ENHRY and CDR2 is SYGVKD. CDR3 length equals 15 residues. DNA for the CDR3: TGTGCCATCAGTGAGCCGGGACTAGCCTCCTACGAGCAGTACTTC. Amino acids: CAISEPGLASYEQYF.

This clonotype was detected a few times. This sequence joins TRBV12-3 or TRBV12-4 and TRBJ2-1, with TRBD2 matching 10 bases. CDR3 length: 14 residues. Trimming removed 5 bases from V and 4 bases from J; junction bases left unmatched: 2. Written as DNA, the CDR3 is TGTGCCAGCAGTCCGGGACTAGCGTACAATGAGCAGTTCTTC. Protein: CASSPGLAYNEQFF.

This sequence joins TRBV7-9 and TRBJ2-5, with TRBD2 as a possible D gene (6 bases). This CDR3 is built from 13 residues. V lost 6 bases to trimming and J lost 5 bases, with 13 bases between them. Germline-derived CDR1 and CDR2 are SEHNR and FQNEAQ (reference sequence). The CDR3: CASSDGGWETQYF. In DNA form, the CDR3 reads TGTGCCAGCAGTGACGGGGGATGGGAGACCCAGTACTTC.

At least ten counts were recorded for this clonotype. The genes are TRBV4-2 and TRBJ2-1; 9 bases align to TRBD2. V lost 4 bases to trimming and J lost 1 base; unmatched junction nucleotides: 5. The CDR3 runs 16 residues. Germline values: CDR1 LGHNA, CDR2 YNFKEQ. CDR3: CASSLSAGGSYNEQFF. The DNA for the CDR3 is TGTGCCAGCAGCCTTTCGGCGGGAGGGTCCTACAATGAGCAGTTCTTC.

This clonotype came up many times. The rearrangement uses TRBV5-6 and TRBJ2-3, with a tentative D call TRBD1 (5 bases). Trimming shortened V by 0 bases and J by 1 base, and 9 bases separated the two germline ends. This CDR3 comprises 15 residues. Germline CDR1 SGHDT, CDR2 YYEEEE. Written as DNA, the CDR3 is TGTGCCAGCAGCTTGGGGGGCGGAGGCACAGATACGCAGTATTTT. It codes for CASSLGGGGTDTQYF.

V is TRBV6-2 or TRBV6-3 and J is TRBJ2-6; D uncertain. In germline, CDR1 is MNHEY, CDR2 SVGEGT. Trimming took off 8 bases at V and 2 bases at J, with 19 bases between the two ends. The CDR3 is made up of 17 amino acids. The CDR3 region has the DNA TGTGCCAGCCTACTAACCAGCTCTGCACCTGGGGCCAACGTCCTGACTTTC. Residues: CASLLTSSAPGANVLTF.